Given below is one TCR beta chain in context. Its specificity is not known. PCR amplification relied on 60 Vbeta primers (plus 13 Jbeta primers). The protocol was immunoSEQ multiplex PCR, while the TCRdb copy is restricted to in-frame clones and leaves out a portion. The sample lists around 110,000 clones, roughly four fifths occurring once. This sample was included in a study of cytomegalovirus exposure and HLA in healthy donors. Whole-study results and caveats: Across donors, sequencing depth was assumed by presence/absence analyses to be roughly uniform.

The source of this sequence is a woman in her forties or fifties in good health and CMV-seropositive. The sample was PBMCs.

In nucleotides, the CDR3 is TGTGCCTCCCGAGGCTATAATTCACCCCTCCACTTT. Translated: CASRGYNSPLHF. The V and J genes are TRBV6-5 and TRBJ1-6; D remains unclear. Germline values: CDR1 MNHEY, CDR2 SVGAGI. Between the trimmed V and J ends, which lost 11 bases and 3 bases, there was a span of 8 bases. This CDR3 is 12 amino acids long.